This TCR beta chain was sequenced in a study of Ad26.COV2.S vaccination and SARS-CoV-2 variants (dated by TCRdb to the early 2020s). In terms of the full investigation: Vaccine-arm donors were drawn from COV1001, a multicentre, randomized, double-blind, placebo-controlled phase I-IIa trial of Ad26.COV2.S in healthy adults. Dosing of Ad26.COV2.S was intramuscular, at either 5x10^10 or 1x10^11 viral particles, delivered as one shot or as two shots spaced 56 days apart. Participants in the trial were split at random into five groups of five each, receiving low-dose or high-dose Ad26.COV2.S once or twice, or else placebo on both occasions. The specificity and breadth of SARS-CoV-2-reactive T cell receptors after Ad26.COV2.S vaccination were assessed by TCRbeta repertoire sequencing. Investigators did not know the trial group allocation while performing experiments and assessing outcomes. A total of approximately 30 samples were included in the TCR-sequenced set, comprising around 19 Ad26.COV2.S vaccine recipients, 5 placebo recipients and 8 SARS-CoV-2 convalescent individuals.

Summary of the overall study and its limitations: After vaccination, substantial breadth of spike-specific CD8+ and CD4+ T cell responses was reported. Vaccine and placebo recipients had similar non-spike TCR breadth, a finding consistent with the vaccine containing only spike. It was noted by the authors that total T cell responses may have been underestimated by the TCR breadth and depth analyses. The study was not powered for comparison of responses between vaccine doses or regimens. Spike-specific TCR breadth was higher in Ad26.COV2.S recipients than in placebo recipients (P = 0.0014).

As regards this clone: This clone's antigen is unknown. Base qualities are not provided; no much larger clone lies one nucleotide away.

The immunoSEQ Assay was used to sequence TCRbeta CDR3 regions. After extraction, genomic DNA underwent amplification by bias-controlled multiplex PCR, followed by high-throughput sequencing. The study's own analysis went as follows. To quantify the absolute abundance of each unique TCRbeta CDR3 region, sequences were collapsed and filtered. T cell fraction was estimated by normalizing TCRbeta template counts to usable DNA, which was measured by amplifying reference genes present in all nucleated cells. Repertoire TCRs were annotated as SARS-CoV-2-specific when V gene, CDR3 amino acid sequence and J gene were exactly matched to a known reactive TCR set. MIRA supplied the reference SARS-CoV-2 TCR set, which was filtered for enrichment in COVID-19-positive ImmuneCODE repertoires so that public or cross-reactive TCRs were removed. Drawing on the MIRA antigens, annotated TCRs were analysed further at the level of specific ORF or position within ORF. Depth was the summed frequency of annotated unique rearrangements, while breadth was defined as annotated unique rearrangements over total unique productive rearrangements. Group comparisons of TCR breadth used two-sided Wilcoxon rank-sum tests. In its TCRdb copy, this immuneACCESS table keeps in-frame sequences only and misses some clones. Where compared with another copy, unresolved V genes explain less than half of these, and the others have no known cause. V, J and clone size are those of that table, while D and trimming were read from the DNA. Recorded for this sample are around 400,000 clones; 90% of them occurred a single time. 10% to 15% of the sample is in the top ten clones.

From its cysteine to its phenylalanine, the CDR3 spans 14 amino acids. Solely the CDR3 DNA is kept, with 42 bases framed from the first base. V is reduced by 0 bases and J by 4 bases, leaving a spacing of 10 bases between them. CDR1 and CDR2 are read off the germline V gene as MNHEY and SVGAGI. The treatment or condition label corresponds to: around 19 received Ad26.COV2.S at low or high dose, single or two shots; roughly five received placebo; per-sample allocation not given. Repertoires of vaccine and placebo recipients were sequenced from samples taken on day 63 after the first injection. Between 29 July and 7 August 2020, Cohort 1b enrolled fewer than 30 adults aged 18-55 years at one site in Boston, USA. Ad26.COV2.S was a replication-incompetent adenovirus type 26 vector expressing a prefusion-stabilized SARS-CoV-2 spike protein from the original Wuhan strain.

The receptor was isolated from a person between 18 and 65 years old who received the Ad26.COV2.S COVID-19 vaccine or a placebo. Recombination connected TRBV6-5 to TRBJ2-7, with no D gene named confidently. This specimen consisted of peripheral blood, obtained in a trial of Ad26.COV2.S vaccine versus placebo. The DNA is TGTGCCAGCAGTTACTCGTATCCCGGTTACGAGCAGTACTTC. This is translated as CASSYSYPGYEQYF.